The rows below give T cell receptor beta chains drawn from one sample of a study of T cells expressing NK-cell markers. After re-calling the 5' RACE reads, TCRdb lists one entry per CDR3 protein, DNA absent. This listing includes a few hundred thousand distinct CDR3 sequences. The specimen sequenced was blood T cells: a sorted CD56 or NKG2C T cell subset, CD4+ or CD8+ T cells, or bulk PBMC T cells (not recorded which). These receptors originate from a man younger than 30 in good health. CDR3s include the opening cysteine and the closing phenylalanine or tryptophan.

CDR3 protein: CASSYPPVISPLHF; V gene: TRBV6-2/TRBV6-3; J gene: TRBJ1-6
CDR3 protein: CSAPREFTDTQYF; V gene: TRBV20-1; J gene: TRBJ2-3
CDR3 protein: CASSKLPVQGGQGKNTEAFF; V gene: TRBV21-1; J gene: TRBJ1-1
CDR3 protein: CSAPRDRTDTQYF; V gene: TRBV20-1; J gene: TRBJ2-3
CDR3 protein: CASTPPSADNEQFF; V gene: TRBV5-1; J gene: TRBJ2-1
CDR3 protein: CASRETGTYEQYF; V gene: TRBV12-3/TRBV12-4; J gene: TRBJ2-7
CDR3 protein: CSAFGVPTYEQYF; V gene: TRBV20-1; J gene: TRBJ2-7
CDR3 protein: CASSLGGRVPDTQYF; V gene: TRBV4-3; J gene: TRBJ2-3
CDR3 protein: CASRTGTSNQPQHF; V gene: TRBV12-3/TRBV12-4; J gene: TRBJ1-5
CDR3 protein: CASSLSGTSYNEQFF; V gene: TRBV27; J gene: TRBJ2-1
CDR3 protein: CASSGKDSLNEKLFF; V gene: TRBV5-1; J gene: TRBJ1-4
CDR3 protein: CASSSGWDTQYF; V gene: TRBV12-3/TRBV12-4; J gene: TRBJ2-3
CDR3 protein: CATIAGTSGRAIADTQYF; V gene: TRBV6-5; J gene: TRBJ2-3
CDR3 protein: CASSSGRRLSYNEQFF; V gene: TRBV7-6; J gene: TRBJ2-1
CDR3 protein: CASTSNSYEQYF; V gene: TRBV2; J gene: TRBJ2-7
CDR3 protein: CASSLTGSHYEQYF; V gene: TRBV12-3/TRBV12-4; J gene: TRBJ2-7
CDR3 protein: CASSQDWSYTDTQYF; V gene: TRBV3-1; J gene: TRBJ2-3
CDR3 protein: CATSIARTGDQPQHF; V gene: TRBV15; J gene: TRBJ1-5
CDR3 protein: CASIQWGMTEAFF; V gene: TRBV12-3/TRBV12-4; J gene: TRBJ1-1
CDR3 protein: CASSVRTVETQYF; V gene: TRBV9; J gene: TRBJ2-5
CDR3 protein: CASSQDERGAVYEQFF; V gene: TRBV4-3; J gene: TRBJ2-1
CDR3 protein: CASRLQGQENIQYF; V gene: TRBV12-2; J gene: TRBJ2-4
CDR3 protein: CATSEGTAGANVLTF; V gene: TRBV24-1; J gene: TRBJ2-6
CDR3 protein: CASSQETVGVYEQYF; V gene: TRBV4-3; J gene: TRBJ2-7
CDR3 protein: CASSITRTSGRNEQFF; V gene: TRBV19; J gene: TRBJ2-1
CDR3 protein: CSARATQPVSGAYNEQFF; V gene: TRBV20-1; J gene: TRBJ2-1
CDR3 protein: CASSQGAGRPNQPQHF; V gene: TRBV7-9; J gene: TRBJ1-5
CDR3 protein: CASSPGDRATGELFF; V gene: TRBV19; J gene: TRBJ2-2
CDR3 protein: CATSVPTRAETQYF; V gene: TRBV15; J gene: TRBJ2-5
CDR3 protein: CASSFGIPPTDTQYF; V gene: TRBV7-2; J gene: TRBJ2-3
CDR3 protein: CASSIRDREDEQYF; V gene: TRBV27; J gene: TRBJ2-7
CDR3 protein: CASETGQGNQPQHF; V gene: TRBV12-3/TRBV12-4; J gene: TRBJ1-5
CDR3 protein: CASSGIRDEQFF; V gene: TRBV25-1; J gene: TRBJ2-1
CDR3 protein: CSAIAWGANEKLFF; V gene: TRBV20-1; J gene: TRBJ1-4
CDR3 protein: CASSRSAAYNEQFF; V gene: TRBV7-3; J gene: TRBJ2-1
CDR3 protein: CASSGFGGGGNQPQHF; V gene: TRBV10-2; J gene: TRBJ1-5
CDR3 protein: CAITQLGLAGVDEQFF; V gene: TRBV12-3/TRBV12-4; J gene: TRBJ2-1
CDR3 protein: CSAGHRPEQFF; V gene: TRBV20-1; J gene: TRBJ2-1
CDR3 protein: CASSRDRLHQETQYF; V gene: TRBV6-1; J gene: TRBJ2-5
CDR3 protein: CASSLEGHLNTGELFF; V gene: TRBV13; J gene: TRBJ2-2
CDR3 protein: CASSRGRGYTF; V gene: TRBV5-1; J gene: TRBJ1-2
CDR3 protein: CASLAVSYNEQFF; V gene: TRBV25-1; J gene: TRBJ2-1
CDR3 protein: CASSSGTGYEQYF; V gene: TRBV7-3; J gene: TRBJ2-7
CDR3 protein: CASSLEGGRAGNEQFF; V gene: TRBV5-1; J gene: TRBJ2-1
CDR3 protein: CATSKRQSKGALGANVLTF; V gene: TRBV11-2; J gene: TRBJ2-6
CDR3 protein: CASSYSSDEQYF; V gene: TRBV6-6; J gene: TRBJ2-7
CDR3 protein: CASSLGLDSYNEQFF; V gene: TRBV5-4; J gene: TRBJ2-1
CDR3 protein: CASSSGTGSSGYTF; V gene: TRBV12-3/TRBV12-4; J gene: TRBJ1-2
CDR3 protein: CSASYEKGTNEQFF; V gene: TRBV20-1; J gene: TRBJ2-1
CDR3 protein: CSACRVTGELFF; V gene: TRBV20-1; J gene: TRBJ2-2
CDR3 protein: CSARDRQNTEAFF; V gene: TRBV29-1; J gene: TRBJ1-1
CDR3 protein: CATSMPGQGIQETQYF; V gene: TRBV24-1; J gene: TRBJ2-5
CDR3 protein: CASSRVAGETQYF; V gene: TRBV6-1; J gene: TRBJ2-5
CDR3 protein: CASSSQGHRYTF; V gene: TRBV28; J gene: TRBJ1-2
CDR3 protein: CASSLEGQGSEKLFF; V gene: TRBV7-9; J gene: TRBJ1-4
CDR3 protein: CASTPSGLALDTQYF; V gene: TRBV6-1; J gene: TRBJ2-3
CDR3 protein: CASSFTGLAGKSSYNEQFF; V gene: TRBV12-3/TRBV12-4; J gene: TRBJ2-1